The T cell receptor beta chain under discussion was sequenced for a study of T-cell reconstitution after alpha-beta-depleted transplantation in children. Findings and caveats of the study: Recipient T cells and thymic progenitors that survived gave rise to the high TCRbeta diversity observed at day 60 in some patients. Several hundred expanded graft clones reportedly supplied alpha-beta T cells about two months after transplant. Most T-cell counts and diversity one year after the transplant came from T cells that were newly produced.

This clonotype was recorded a few times. Its antigen is undetermined. Unique molecular identifiers were incorporated when the TCRbeta library was constructed. TCRdb reprocessed the PCR reads via MiXCR and lists one record per CDR3 protein. The sample has roughly 340,000 distinct CDR3 sequences, 15% to 20% seen once; the top ten hold around 41%. Germline V lookup: CDR1 ENHRY, CDR2 SYGVKD. J gave up 6 bases and V 4 bases, and 4 bases lay outside the gene matches. This CDR3 contains 13 residues. The V gene is TRBV10-3, the J gene TRBJ1-1, with TRBD1 matching 8 bases. Sequenced material: PBMCs, mostly from graft donor cells, taken 360 days after TCRalphabeta/CD19-depleted stem cell transplant. The clonotype was recovered from a male patient aged 2-15 years who had a stem cell transplant for acute lymphoblastic leukemia, so the T cells may come from the graft donor. CDR3 protein: CAISGKTGAEAFF. The CDR3 DNA follows: TGTGCCATCAGTGGTAAGACAGGGGCTGAAGCTTTCTTT.